This T cell receptor (beta chain) is from a study of blood T cell repertoires in COVID-19. Overall study context: Whether acute or convalescent, the COVID-19 samples came from the United States, Italy and Spain. From T cells, B-cell-depleted T cells, or PBMCs came the material, which was cDNA or gDNA.

CDR1 is MDHEN, CDR2 SYDVKM, per germline. With 5 bases clipped from V and 7 bases from J, the junction kept 4 bases outside the gene matches. This CDR3 spans 14 amino acids. Study processing details: From reference gene primer amplification, estimates of nucleated cell counts were derived. Libraries were prepared by immunoSEQ multiplex PCR; TCRdb keeps only in-frame clonotypes and omits some of them. That table is the source of V, J and clone size, and D and trimming were worked out from the DNA. The table lists roughly 240,000 clones, around four fifths of them singletons, with about 4.5% in the top ten.

The receptor's source is a man aged 60-69 years who had recovered from COVID-19. Sequencing input: peripheral blood. The chain joins TRBV28 to TRBJ2-2; 10 positions match TRBD1. The CDR3 is CASSLGQGGGELFF. The CDR3 bases are TGTGCCAGCAGTCTCGGACAGGGGGGCGGGGAGCTGTTTTTT.